This T cell receptor (beta chain) derives from a study of CD8 T cells in Susac syndrome. In this sample, this clonotype turned up a few times. The RNA, roughly 0.45 to 1 ug, was put through reverse transcription using random hexamers. TCRdb reprocessed the immunoSEQ multiplex PCR reads with MiXCR, giving one entry per CDR3 protein. The table has about 240,000 distinct CDR3 sequences, 90% to 97% seen once; the top ten hold under 0.12%. V gave up 4 bases and J gave up 6 bases, with 9 bases separating them. The CDR3 has 12 amino acids. The germline CDR1 and CDR2 sequences are MGHDK and SYGVNS. This TCR was sampled from a human donor with Susac syndrome. Sequences were obtained from CD4+ T cells from PBMCs. V is TRBV25-1 and J is TRBJ1-2; D may be TRBD1 (6 bases). The chain's CDR3 is CASSVGGNGYTF. As DNA, the CDR3 is TGTGCCAGCAGTGTGGGGGGCAATGGCTACACCTTC.